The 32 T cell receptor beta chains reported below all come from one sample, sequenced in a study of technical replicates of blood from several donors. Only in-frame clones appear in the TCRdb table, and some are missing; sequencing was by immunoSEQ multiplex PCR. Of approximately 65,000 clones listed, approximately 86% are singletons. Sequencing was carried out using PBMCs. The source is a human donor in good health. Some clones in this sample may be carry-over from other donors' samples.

The CDR3 DNA follows: TGTGCCAGCAGGAGGGGGGGTGATGAGCAGTTCTTC. It yields the protein CASRRGGDEQFF. This chain connects TRBV2 to TRBJ2-1; possibly TRBD2 for D (7 bases). The CDR3 is 12 residues long. Germline CDR1 is SNHLY and CDR2 is FYNNEI. The V gene lost 6 bases and the J gene lost 8 bases, with 11 bases spanning the gap.

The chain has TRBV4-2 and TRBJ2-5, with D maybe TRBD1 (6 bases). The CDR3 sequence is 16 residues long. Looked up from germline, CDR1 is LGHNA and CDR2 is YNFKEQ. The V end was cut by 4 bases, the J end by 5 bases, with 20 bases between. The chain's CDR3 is CASSPTGWPGPETQYF. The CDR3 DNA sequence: TGTGCCAGCAGCCCAACAGGGTGGCCAGGGCCGGAGACCCAGTACTTC.

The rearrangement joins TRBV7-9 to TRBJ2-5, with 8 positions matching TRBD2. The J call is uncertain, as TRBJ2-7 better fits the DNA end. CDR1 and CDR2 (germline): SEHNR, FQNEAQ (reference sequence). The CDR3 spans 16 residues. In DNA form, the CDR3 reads TGTGCCAGCAGCTACAAAGCGGGGGCCGTTACCTACGAGCAGTACTTC. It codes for CASSYKAGAVTYEQYF.

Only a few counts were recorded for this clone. The CDR3 protein is CAISEGRETPPQPQHF. Here the CDR3 DNA reads TGTGCCATCAGTGAGGGTCGGGAGACACCCCCTCAGCCCCAGCATTTT. The chain has TRBV10-3 and TRBJ1-5; D call uncertain. Germline CDR1 reads ENHRY; CDR2 reads SYGVKD. The CDR3 has 16 residues. Trimming stripped 2 bases from V and 6 bases from J, with 17 bases between.

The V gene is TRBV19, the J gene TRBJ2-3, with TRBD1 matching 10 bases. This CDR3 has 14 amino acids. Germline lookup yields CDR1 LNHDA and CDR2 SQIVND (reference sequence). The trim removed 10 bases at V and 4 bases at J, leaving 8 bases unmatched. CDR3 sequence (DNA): TGTGCCACACCGGGACAGGGGTTTGCAGATACGCAGTATTTT. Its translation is CATPGQGFADTQYF.

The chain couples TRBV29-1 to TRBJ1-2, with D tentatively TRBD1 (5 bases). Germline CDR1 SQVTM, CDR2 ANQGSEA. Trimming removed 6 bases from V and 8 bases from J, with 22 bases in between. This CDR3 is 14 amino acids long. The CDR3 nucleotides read TGCAGCGTCCGAGGCACAGCAGGGCTATTGGGCTACACCTTC. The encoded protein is CSVRGTAGLLGYTF.

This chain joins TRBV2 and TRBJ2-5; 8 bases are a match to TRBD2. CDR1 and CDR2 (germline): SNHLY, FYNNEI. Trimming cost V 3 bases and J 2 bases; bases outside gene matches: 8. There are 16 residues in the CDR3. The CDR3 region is CASSDAGLAGQETQYF. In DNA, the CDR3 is TGTGCCAGCAGTGACGCAGGTCTAGCGGGTCAAGAGACCCAGTACTTC.

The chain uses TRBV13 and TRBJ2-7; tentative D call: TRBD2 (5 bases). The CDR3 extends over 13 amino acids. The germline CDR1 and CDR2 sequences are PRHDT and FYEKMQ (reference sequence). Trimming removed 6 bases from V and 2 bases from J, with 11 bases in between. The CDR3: CASSTRHTYEQYF. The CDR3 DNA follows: TGTGCCAGCAGTACTAGACACACCTACGAGCAGTACTTC.

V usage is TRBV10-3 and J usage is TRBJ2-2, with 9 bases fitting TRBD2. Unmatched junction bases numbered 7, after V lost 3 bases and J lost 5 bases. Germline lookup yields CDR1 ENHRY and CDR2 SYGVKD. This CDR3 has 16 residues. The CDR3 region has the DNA TGTGCCATCAGTGATAGCGGGGGTCTAAGTACCGGGGAGCTGTTTTTT. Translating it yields CAISDSGGLSTGELFF.

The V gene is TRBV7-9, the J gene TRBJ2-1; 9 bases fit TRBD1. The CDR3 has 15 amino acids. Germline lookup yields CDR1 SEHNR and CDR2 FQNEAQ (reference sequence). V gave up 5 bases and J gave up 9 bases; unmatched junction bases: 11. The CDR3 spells CASSLSGGQGGEQFF. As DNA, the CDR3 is TGTGCCAGCAGCCTATCTGGGGGACAGGGAGGTGAGCAGTTCTTC.

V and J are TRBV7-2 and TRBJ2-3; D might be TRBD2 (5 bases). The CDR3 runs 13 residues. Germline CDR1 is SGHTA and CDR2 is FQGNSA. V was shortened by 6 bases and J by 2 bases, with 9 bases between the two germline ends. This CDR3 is CASRKAATDTQYF. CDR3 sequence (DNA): TGTGCCAGCAGGAAAGCGGCCACAGATACGCAGTATTTT. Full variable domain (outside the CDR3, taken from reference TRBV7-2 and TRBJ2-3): GAGVSQSPSNKVTEKGKDVELRCDPISGHTALYWYRQSLGQGLEFLIYFQGNSAPDKSGLPSDRFSAERTGGSVSTLTIQRTQQEDSAVYLCASRKAATDTQYFGPGTRLTVL.

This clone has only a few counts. CDR3 sequence (DNA): TGTGCCAGCAGGTGGCAGGGAACCGATACGCAGTATTTT. This translates into CASRWQGTDTQYF. The rearrangement uses TRBV27 and TRBJ2-3, with D perhaps TRBD1 (5 bases). V shed 6 bases and J shed 6 bases, with 13 bases lying between them. Germline CDR1 MNHEY, CDR2 SMNVEV (reference sequence). The length of the CDR3 is 13 residues.

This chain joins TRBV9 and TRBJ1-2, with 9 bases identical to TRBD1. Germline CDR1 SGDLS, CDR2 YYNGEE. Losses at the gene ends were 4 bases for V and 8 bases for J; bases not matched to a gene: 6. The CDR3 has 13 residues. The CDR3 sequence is CASSLDRGGGYTF. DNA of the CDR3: TGTGCCAGCAGCTTGGACAGGGGCGGGGGCTACACCTTC.

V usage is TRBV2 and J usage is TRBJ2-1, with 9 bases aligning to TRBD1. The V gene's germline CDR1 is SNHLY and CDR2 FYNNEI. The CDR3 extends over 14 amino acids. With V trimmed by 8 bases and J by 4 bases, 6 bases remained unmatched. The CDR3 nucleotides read TGTGCCAGCTTAGACAGGGGGGCGTACAATGAGCAGTTCTTC. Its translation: CASLDRGAYNEQFF.

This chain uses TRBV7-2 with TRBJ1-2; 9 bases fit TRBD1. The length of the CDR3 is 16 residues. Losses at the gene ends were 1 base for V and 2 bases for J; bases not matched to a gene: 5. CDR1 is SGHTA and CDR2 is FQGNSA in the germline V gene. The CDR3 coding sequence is TGTGCCAGCAGCTTAGAGGGACAGGGAGAGAACTATGGCTACACCTTC. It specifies CASSLEGQGENYGYTF.

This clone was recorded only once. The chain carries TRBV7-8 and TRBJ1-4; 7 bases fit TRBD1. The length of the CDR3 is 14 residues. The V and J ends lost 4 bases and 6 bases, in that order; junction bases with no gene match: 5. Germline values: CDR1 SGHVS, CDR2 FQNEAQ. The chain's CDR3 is CASSSTGTDEKLFF. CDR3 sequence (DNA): TGTGCCAGCAGCTCGACCGGGACAGATGAAAAACTGTTTTTT.

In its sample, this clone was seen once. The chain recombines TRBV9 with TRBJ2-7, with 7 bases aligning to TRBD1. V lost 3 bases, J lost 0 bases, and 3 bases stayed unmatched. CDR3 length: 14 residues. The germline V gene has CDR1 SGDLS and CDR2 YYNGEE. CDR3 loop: CASSARQGSYEQYF. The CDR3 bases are TGTGCCAGCAGCGCCAGACAGGGCTCCTACGAGCAGTACTTC. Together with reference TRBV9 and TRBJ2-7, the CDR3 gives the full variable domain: DSGVTQTPKHLITATGQRVTLRCSPRSGDLSVYWYQQSLDQGLQFLIQYYNGEERAKGNILERFSAQQFPDLHSELNLSSLELGDSALYFCASSARQGSYEQYFGPGTRLTVT.

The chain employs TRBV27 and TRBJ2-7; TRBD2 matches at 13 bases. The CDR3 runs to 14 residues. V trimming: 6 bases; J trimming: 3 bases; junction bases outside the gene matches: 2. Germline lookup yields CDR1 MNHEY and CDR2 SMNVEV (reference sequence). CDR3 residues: CASRRTSGSYEQYF. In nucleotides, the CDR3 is TGTGCCAGCAGAAGGACTAGCGGGAGCTACGAGCAGTACTTC.

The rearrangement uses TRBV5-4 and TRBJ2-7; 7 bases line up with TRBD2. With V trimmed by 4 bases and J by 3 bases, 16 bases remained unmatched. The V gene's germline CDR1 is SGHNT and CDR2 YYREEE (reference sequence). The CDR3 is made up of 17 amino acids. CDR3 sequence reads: CASSPPPSLADYYEQYF. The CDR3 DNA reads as TGTGCCAGCAGCCCGCCGCCGAGCCTAGCGGATTACTACGAGCAGTACTTC.

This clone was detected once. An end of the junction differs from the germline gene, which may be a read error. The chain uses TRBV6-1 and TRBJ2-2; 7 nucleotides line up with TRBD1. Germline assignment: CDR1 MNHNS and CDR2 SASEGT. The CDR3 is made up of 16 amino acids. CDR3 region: CASSETRQGLTGALFF. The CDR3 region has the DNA TGTGCCAGCAGTGAAACTCGACAGGGCTTAACCGGGGCGCTGTTTTTT.

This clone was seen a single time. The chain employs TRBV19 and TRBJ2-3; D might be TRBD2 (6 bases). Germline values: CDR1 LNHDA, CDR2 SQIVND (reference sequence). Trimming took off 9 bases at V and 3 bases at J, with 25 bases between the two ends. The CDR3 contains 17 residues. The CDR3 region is CASQRGRAGTGTDTQYF. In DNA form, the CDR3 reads TGTGCCAGCCAAAGAGGTAGGGCCGGGACTGGAACAGATACGCAGTATTTT.

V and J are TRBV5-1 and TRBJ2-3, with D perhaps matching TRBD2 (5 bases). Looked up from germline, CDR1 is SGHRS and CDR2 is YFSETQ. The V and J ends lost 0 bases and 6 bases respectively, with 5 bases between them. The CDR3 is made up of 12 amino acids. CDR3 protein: CASSLVADTQYF. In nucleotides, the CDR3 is TGCGCCAGCAGCTTGGTAGCGGATACGCAGTATTTT.

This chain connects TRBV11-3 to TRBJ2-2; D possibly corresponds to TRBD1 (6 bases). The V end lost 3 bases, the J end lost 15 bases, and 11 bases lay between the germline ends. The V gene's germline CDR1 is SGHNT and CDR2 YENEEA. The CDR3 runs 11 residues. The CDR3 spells CASSLDSRVFF. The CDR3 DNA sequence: TGTGCCAGCAGCTTGGACAGCAGGGTGTTTTTT.

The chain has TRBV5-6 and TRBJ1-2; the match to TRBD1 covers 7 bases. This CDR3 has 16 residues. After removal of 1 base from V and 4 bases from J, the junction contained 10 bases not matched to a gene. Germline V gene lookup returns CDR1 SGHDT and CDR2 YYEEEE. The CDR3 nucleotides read TGTGCCAGCAGCTTGTGGAGGGGGCAGTTTTTCTATGGCTACACCTTC. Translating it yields CASSLWRGQFFYGYTF.

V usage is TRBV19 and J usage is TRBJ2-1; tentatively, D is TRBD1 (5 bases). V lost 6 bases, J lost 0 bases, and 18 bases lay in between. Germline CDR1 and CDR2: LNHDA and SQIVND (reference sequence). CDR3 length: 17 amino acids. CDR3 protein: CASSDPNTGVSYNEQFF. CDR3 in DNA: TGTGCCAGTAGCGATCCCAATACAGGAGTCTCCTACAATGAGCAGTTCTTC.

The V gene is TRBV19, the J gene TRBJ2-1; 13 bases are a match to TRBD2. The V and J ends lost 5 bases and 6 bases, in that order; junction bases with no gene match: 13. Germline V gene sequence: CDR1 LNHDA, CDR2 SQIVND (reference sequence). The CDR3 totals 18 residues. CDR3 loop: CASSPGPGTSGTPNEQFF. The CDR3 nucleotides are TGTGCCAGTAGTCCCGGACCCGGGACTAGCGGGACCCCCAATGAGCAGTTCTTC.

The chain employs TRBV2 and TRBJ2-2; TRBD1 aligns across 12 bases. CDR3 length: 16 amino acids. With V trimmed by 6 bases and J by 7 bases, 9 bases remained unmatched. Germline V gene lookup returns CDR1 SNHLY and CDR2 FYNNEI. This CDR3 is CASSRDRGRIGGELFF. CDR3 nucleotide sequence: TGTGCCAGCAGCCGGGACAGGGGGCGGATTGGCGGGGAGCTGTTTTTT.

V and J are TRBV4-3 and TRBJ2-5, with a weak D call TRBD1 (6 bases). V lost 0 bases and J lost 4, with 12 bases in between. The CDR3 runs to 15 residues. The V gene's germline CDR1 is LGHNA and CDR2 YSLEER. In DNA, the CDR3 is TGCGCCAGCAGCCAAGATCAGGGGACCGGAGAGACCCAGTACTTC. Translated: CASSQDQGTGETQYF.

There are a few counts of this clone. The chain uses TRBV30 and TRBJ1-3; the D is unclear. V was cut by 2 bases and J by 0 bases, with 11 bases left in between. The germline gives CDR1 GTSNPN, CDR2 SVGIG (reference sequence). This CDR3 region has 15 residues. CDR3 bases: TGTGCCTGGAGTCGGCCGCGGAGCTCTGGAAACACCATATATTTT. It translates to CAWSRPRSSGNTIYF.

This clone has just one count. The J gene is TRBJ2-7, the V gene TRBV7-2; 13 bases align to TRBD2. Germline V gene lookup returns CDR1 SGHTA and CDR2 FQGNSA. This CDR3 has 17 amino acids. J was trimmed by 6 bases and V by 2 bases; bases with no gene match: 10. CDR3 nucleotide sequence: TGTGCCAGCAGCTTAAGCCCCGGGACTAGCGGGGCGCGCGAGCAGTACTTC. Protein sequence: CASSLSPGTSGAREQYF.

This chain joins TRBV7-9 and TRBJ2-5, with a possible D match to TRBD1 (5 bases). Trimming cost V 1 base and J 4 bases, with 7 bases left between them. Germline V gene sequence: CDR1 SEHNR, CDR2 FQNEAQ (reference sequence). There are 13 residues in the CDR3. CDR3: CASSLGQGETQYF. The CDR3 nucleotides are TGTGCCAGCAGCTTAGGCCAGGGAGAGACCCAGTACTTC.

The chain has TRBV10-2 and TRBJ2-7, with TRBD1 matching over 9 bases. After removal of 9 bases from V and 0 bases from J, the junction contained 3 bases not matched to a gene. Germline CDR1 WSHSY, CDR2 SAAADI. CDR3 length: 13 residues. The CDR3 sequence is CASGTGSSYEQYF. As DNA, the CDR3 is TGCGCCAGTGGGACAGGGAGCTCCTACGAGCAGTACTTC.